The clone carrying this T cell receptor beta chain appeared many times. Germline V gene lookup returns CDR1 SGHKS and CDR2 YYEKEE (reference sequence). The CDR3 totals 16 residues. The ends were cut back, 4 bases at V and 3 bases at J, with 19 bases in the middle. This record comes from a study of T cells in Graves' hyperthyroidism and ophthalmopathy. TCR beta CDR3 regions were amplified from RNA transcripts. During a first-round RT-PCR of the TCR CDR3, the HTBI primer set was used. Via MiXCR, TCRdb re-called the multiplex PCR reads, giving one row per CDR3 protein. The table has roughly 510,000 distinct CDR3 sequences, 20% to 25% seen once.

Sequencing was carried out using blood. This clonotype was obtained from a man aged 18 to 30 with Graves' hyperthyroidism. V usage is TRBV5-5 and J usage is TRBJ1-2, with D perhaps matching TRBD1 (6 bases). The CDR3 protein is CASSVATRGSYYGYTF. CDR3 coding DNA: TGTGCCAGCAGCGTTGCTACCAGGGGATCATACTATGGCTACACCTTC.